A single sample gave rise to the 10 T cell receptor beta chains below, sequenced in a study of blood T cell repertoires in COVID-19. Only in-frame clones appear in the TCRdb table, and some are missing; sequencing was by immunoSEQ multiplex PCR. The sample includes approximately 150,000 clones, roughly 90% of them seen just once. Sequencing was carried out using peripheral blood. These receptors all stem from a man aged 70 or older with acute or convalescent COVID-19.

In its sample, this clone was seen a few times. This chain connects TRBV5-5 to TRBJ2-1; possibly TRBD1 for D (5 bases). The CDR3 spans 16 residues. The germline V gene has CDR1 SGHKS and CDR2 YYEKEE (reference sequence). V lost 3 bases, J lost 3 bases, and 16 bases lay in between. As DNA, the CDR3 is TGTGCCAGCAGCTCCTCAAGTCCGACAGTCTACAATGAGCAGTTCTTC. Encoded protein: CASSSSSPTVYNEQFF.

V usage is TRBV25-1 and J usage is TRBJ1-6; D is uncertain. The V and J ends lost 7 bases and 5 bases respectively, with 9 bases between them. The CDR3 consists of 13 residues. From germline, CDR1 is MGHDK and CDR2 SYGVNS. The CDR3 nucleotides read TGTGCCAGCAACAGAGTGCATAATTCACCCCTCCACTTT. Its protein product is CASNRVHNSPLHF.

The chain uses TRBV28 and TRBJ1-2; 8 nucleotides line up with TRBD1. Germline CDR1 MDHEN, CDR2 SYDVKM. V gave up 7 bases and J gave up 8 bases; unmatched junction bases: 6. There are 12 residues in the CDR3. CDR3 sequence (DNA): TGTGCCAGCACCCAGGGGGCGTGGGGCTACACCTTC. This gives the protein CASTQGAWGYTF.

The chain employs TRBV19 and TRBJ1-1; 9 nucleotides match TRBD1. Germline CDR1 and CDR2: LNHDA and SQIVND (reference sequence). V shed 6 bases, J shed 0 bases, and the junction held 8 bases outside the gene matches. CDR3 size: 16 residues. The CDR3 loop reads CASRTTTGGMNTEAFF. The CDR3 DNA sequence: TGTGCCAGTAGGACAACCACAGGGGGCATGAACACTGAAGCTTTCTTT.

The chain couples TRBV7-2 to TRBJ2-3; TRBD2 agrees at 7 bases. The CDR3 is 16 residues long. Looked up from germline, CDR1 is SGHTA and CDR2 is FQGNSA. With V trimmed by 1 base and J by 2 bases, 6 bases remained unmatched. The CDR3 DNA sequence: TGTGCCAGCAGCTTAGTAGGCGCGGGAGCCACAGATACGCAGTATTTT. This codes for CASSLVGAGATDTQYF.

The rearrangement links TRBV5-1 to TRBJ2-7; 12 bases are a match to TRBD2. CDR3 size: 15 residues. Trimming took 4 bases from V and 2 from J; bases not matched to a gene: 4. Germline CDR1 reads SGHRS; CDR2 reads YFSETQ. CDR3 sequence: CASSGLAGGPYEQYF. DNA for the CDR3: TGCGCCAGCAGCGGGCTAGCGGGAGGGCCCTACGAGCAGTACTTC.

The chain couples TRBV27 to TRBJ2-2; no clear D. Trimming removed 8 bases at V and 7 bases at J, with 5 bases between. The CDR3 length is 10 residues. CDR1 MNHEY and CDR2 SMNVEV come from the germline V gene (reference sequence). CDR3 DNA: TGTGCCAGCCCCCTCGGGGAGCTGTTTTTT. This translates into CASPLGELFF.

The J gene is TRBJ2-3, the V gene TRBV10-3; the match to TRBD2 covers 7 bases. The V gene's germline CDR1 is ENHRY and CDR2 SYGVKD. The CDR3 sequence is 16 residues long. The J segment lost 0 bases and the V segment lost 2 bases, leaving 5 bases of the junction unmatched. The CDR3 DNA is TGTGCCATCAGTGAGGCGGCTAGCGGAAGCACAGATACGCAGTATTTT. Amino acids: CAISEAASGSTDTQYF.

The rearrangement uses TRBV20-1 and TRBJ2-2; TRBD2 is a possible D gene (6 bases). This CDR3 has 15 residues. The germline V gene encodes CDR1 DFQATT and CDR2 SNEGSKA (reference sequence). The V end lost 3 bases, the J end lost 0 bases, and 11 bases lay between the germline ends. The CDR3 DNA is TGCAGTGCTAGTTTCGGGGGTGCGAACACCGGGGAGCTGTTTTTT. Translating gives CSASFGGANTGELFF.

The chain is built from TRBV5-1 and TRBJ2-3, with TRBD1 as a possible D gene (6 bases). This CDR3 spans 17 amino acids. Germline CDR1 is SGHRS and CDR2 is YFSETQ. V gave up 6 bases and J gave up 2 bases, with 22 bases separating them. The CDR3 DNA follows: TGCGCCAGCACAGACATCCCAGGGGTTGTGCCCACAGATACGCAGTATTTT. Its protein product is CASTDIPGVVPTDTQYF. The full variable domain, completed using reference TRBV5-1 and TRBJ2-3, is KAGVTQTPRYLIKTRGQQVTLSCSPISGHRSVSWYQQTPGQGLQFLFEYFSETQRNKGNFPGRFSGRQFSNSRSEMNVSTLELGDSALYLCASTDIPGVVPTDTQYFGPGTRLTVL.